This TCR beta chain derives from a study of cytomegalovirus exposure and HLA in healthy donors. Healthy donors of bone marrow made up the group. Notes on the study in general: The dataset shows that most TCR sequences were rare, while some public TCRs occurred in many donors.

Points on this clone: Antigen specificity is unknown.

Researchers ran the PCR with 60 Vbeta and 13 Jbeta primers. Clones were sequenced by immunoSEQ multiplex PCR, and TCRdb holds only the in-frame ones, with some missing. This sample has some 130,000 clones, with roughly 77% found just once. CDR3 length equals 16 residues. Between the trimmed V and J ends, which lost 1 base and 2 bases, there was a span of 12 bases. Germline loops: CDR1 LGHNA, CDR2 YNFKEQ. The chain is built from TRBV4-2 and TRBJ1-3; unclear D gene. This receptor was identified in a man aged 25 to 40 in good health. The specimen sequenced was PBMCs. In DNA, the CDR3 is TGTGCCAGCAGCCAAGGTGTGGGGAGCCCTGGAAACACCATATATTTT. It yields the protein CASSQGVGSPGNTIYF.